The rows below give T cell receptor beta chains drawn from one sample of a study of shared clonotypes between healthy human individuals. Some clones are missing from TCRdb's copy, which holds only in-frame ones; the method was immunoSEQ multiplex PCR. Counted here are under 1 million clones, about 97% occurring once; the ten biggest clones make up 0.2% to 0.25%. Sequenced sample: naive CD8+ T cells sorted from blood. Every receptor here comes from a man aged 30 to 39 in good health. The CDR3 runs from the conserved cysteine through the conserved F or W. A D gene is named only where the DNA matches it firmly. Expanded clones are given a class, and other clones once, few, many or no size at all.

size: .; length: 12; V: TRBV7-9; J: TRBJ2-4; D: .; CDR3: CASSVGENIQYF; DNA: TGTGCCAGCAGCGTCGGAGAAAACATTCAGTACTTC
size: .; length: 14; V: TRBV7-6; J: TRBJ2-7; D: .; CDR3: CASSLMGITYEQYF; DNA: TGTGCCAGCAGCTTAATGGGGATCACGTACGAGCAGTACTTC
size: .; length: 18; V: TRBV14; J: TRBJ1-3; D: TRBD1; CDR3: CASSRKQGPLPSGNTIYF; DNA: TGTGCCAGCAGCCGAAAACAGGGGCCGCTTCCTTCTGGAAACACCATATATTTT
size: .; length: 11; V: TRBV28; J: TRBJ1-2; D: .; CDR3: CASKSTAGYTF; DNA: TGTGCCAGCAAATCGACAGCCGGCTACACCTTC
size: .; length: 16; V: TRBV4-3; J: TRBJ2-1; D: .; CDR3: CASSQGIATTYNEQFF; DNA: TGCGCCAGCAGCCAGGGGATAGCGACCACTTACAATGAGCAGTTCTTC
size: .; length: 20; V: TRBV7-6; J: TRBJ2-5; D: TRBD2; CDR3: CASSLAGDTSGRTPQETQYF; DNA: TGTGCCAGCAGCTTAGCGGGGGATACTAGCGGGAGGACCCCCCAAGAGACCCAGTACTTC
size: .; length: 11; V: TRBV10-1; J: TRBJ2-7; D: .; CDR3: CASGHSGEQYF; DNA: TGCGCCAGCGGTCATTCTGGGGAGCAGTACTTC
size: .; length: 14; V: TRBV28; J: TRBJ2-3; D: TRBD1; CDR3: CASSWDRERDTQYF; DNA: TGTGCCAGCAGTTGGGACAGAGAAAGGGATACGCAGTATTTT
size: .; length: 15; V: TRBV28; J: TRBJ1-1; D: TRBD1; CDR3: CASSWTGWRDTEAFF; DNA: TGTGCCAGCAGTTGGACAGGGTGGAGAGACACTGAAGCTTTCTTT
size: once; length: 12; V: TRBV30; J: TRBJ2-7; D: .; CDR3: CAWSVWEREQYF; DNA: TGTGCCTGGAGTGTATGGGAGCGCGAGCAGTACTTC
size: .; length: 13; V: TRBV10-3; J: TRBJ1-1; D: .; CDR3: CAISPDRNTEAFF; DNA: TGTGCCATCTCTCCCGACAGGAACACTGAAGCTTTCTTT
size: .; length: 13; V: TRBV30; J: TRBJ2-4; D: .; CDR3: CAWSSAGPNIQYF; DNA: TGTGCCTGGAGTAGTGCAGGCCCAAACATTCAGTACTTC
size: .; length: 13; V: TRBV10-2; J: TRBJ2-7; D: .; CDR3: CASRDGHVYEQYF; DNA: TGCGCCAGCAGAGACGGACATGTCTACGAGCAGTACTTC
size: .; length: 15; V: TRBV4-1; J: TRBJ1-2; D: TRBD1; CDR3: CASSHPSTGRVGYTF; DNA: TGCGCCAGCAGCCACCCTTCGACAGGGCGGGTAGGCTACACCTTC
size: .; length: 15; V: TRBV5-6; J: TRBJ1-1; D: .; CDR3: CASSLDRGLNTEAFF; DNA: TGTGCCAGCAGCTTGGATCGTGGCCTGAACACTGAAGCTTTCTTT
size: .; length: 12; V: TRBV19; J: TRBJ2-1; D: .; CDR3: CASSLGGWEQFF; DNA: TGTGCCAGTAGTCTCGGGGGTTGGGAGCAGTTCTTC
size: .; length: 15; V: TRBV7-9; J: TRBJ2-3; D: .; CDR3: CASSLTSDLTDTQYF; DNA: TGTGCCAGCAGCCTTACAAGCGACCTCACAGATACGCAGTATTTT
size: .; length: 15; V: TRBV7-6; J: TRBJ2-7; D: TRBD1; CDR3: CASSGGGQGSYEQYF; DNA: TGTGCCAGCAGCGGGGGAGGACAGGGATCCTACGAGCAGTACTTC
size: .; length: 18; V: TRBV16; J: TRBJ2-7; D: .; CDR3: CASSQPHDGGGSSYEQYF; DNA: TGTGCCAGCAGCCAACCCCACGACGGGGGAGGAAGCTCCTACGAGCAGTACTTC
size: .; length: 12; V: TRBV10-3; J: TRBJ2-3; D: .; CDR3: CAISESLDTQYF; DNA: TGTGCCATCAGTGAGTCCCTGGATACGCAGTATTTT
size: few; length: 12; V: TRBV14; J: TRBJ1-2; D: TRBD1; CDR3: CASSLLTGDYTF; DNA: TGTGCCAGCAGCTTACTAACAGGGGACTACACCTTC
size: .; length: 13; V: TRBV10-2; J: TRBJ2-7; D: .; CDR3: CASRIGLLYEQYF; DNA: TGCGCCAGCAGAATAGGGCTTCTCTACGAGCAGTACTTC
size: .; length: 15; V: TRBV27; J: TRBJ2-1; D: .; CDR3: CASSLSAGLLNEQFF; DNA: TGTGCCAGCAGTTTATCGGCCGGACTATTAAATGAGCAGTTCTTC
size: .; length: 16; V: TRBV7-8; J: TRBJ2-3; D: .; CDR3: CASSFLPGSAGDTQYF; DNA: TGTGCCAGCAGCTTTCTCCCCGGGAGTGCGGGAGATACGCAGTATTTT
size: .; length: 11; V: TRBV19; J: TRBJ2-1; D: .; CDR3: CGTGVSGEQFF; DNA: TGTGGCACGGGAGTGTCAGGTGAGCAGTTCTTC
size: .; length: 14; V: TRBV19; J: TRBJ1-3; D: .; CDR3: CASSIIPAGNTIYF; DNA: TGTGCCAGTAGTATAATCCCTGCTGGAAACACCATATATTTT
size: .; length: 16; V: TRBV5-3; J: TRBJ2-1; D: .; CDR3: CARSPVKGGGPDEQFF; DNA: TGTGCCAGAAGCCCGGTTAAGGGGGGAGGGCCAGATGAGCAGTTCTTC
size: .; length: 14; V: TRBV30; J: TRBJ2-7; D: .; CDR3: CAWMGRGSPYEQYF; DNA: TGTGCCTGGATGGGTCGGGGGAGTCCCTACGAGCAGTACTTC
size: .; length: 17; V: TRBV4-1; J: TRBJ2-2; D: .; CDR3: CASSQDRGQGYAGELFF; DNA: TGCGCCAGCAGCCAAGATAGGGGCCAGGGCTACGCCGGGGAGCTGTTTTTT
size: .; length: 11; V: TRBV7-9; J: TRBJ1-1; D: .; CDR3: CASGEGTEAFF; DNA: TGTGCCAGCGGGGAGGGCACTGAAGCTTTCTTT
size: .; length: 15; V: TRBV5-4; J: TRBJ1-1; D: .; CDR3: CASSLGGERDTEAFF; DNA: TGTGCCAGCAGCTTGGGTGGGGAACGGGACACTGAAGCTTTCTTT
size: .; length: 13; V: TRBV4-1; J: TRBJ2-3; D: TRBD2; CDR3: CASSQEYGGGQYF; DNA: TGCGCCAGCAGCCAAGAATACGGGGGGGGGCAGTATTTT
size: .; length: 15; V: TRBV5-1; J: TRBJ2-5; D: .; CDR3: CASSLSLRVRETQYF; DNA: TGCGCCAGCAGCTTGTCTTTGAGGGTCAGGGAGACCCAGTACTTC
size: .; length: 14; V: TRBV9; J: TRBJ1-2; D: .; CDR3: CASRTRTEGDGYTF; DNA: TGTGCCAGCAGGACCCGTACAGAGGGAGACGGCTACACCTTC
size: .; length: 14; V: TRBV15; J: TRBJ2-7; D: .; CDR3: CATSRNNVDYEQYF; DNA: TGTGCCACCAGCAGAAATAATGTTGACTACGAGCAGTACTTC
size: .; length: 14; V: TRBV30; J: TRBJ1-5; D: .; CDR3: CAWSVGRGNQPQHF; DNA: TGTGCCTGGAGTGTTGGACGGGGAAATCAGCCCCAGCATTTT
size: .; length: 16; V: TRBV29-1; J: TRBJ1-4; D: TRBD1; CDR3: CSVDDASDRVGEKLFF; DNA: TGCAGCGTTGACGACGCATCGGACAGGGTCGGAGAAAAACTGTTTTTT
size: once; length: 14; V: TRBV5-5; J: TRBJ2-2; D: .; CDR3: CASSLAKGNGELFF; DNA: TGTGCCAGCAGCTTGGCCAAGGGGAACGGGGAGCTGTTTTTT
size: .; length: 16; V: TRBV28; J: TRBJ2-2; D: .; CDR3: CATTPPARLDTGELFF; DNA: TGTGCCACTACACCCCCGGCAAGGTTAGACACCGGGGAGCTGTTTTTT
size: .; length: 14; V: TRBV7-9; J: TRBJ1-5; D: .; CDR3: CASRLDGGNQPQHF; DNA: TGTGCCAGCAGGCTCGACGGGGGGAATCAGCCCCAGCATTTT